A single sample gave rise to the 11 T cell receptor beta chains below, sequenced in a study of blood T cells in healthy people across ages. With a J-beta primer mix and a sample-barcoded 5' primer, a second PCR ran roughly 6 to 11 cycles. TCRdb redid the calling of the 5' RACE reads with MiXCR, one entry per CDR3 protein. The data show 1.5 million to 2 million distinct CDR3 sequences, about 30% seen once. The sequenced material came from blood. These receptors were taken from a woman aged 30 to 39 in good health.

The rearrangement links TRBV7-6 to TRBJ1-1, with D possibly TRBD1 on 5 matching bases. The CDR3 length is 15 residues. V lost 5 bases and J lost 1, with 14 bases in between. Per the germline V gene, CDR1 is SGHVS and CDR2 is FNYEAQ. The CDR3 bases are TGTGCCAGCAGCCCGCTTGGGGGTAAGAACACTGAAGCTTTCTTT. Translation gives CASSPLGGKNTEAFF. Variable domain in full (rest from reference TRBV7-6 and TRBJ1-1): GAGVSQSPRYKVTKRGQDVALRCDPISGHVSLYWYRQALGQGPEFLTYFNYEAQQDKSGLPNDRFSAERPEGSISTLTIQRTEQRDSAMYRCASSPLGGKNTEAFFGQGTRLTVV.

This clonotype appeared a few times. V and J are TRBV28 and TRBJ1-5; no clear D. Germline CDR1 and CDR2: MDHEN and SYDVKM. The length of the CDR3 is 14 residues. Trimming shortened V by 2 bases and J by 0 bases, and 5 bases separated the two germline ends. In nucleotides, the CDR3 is TGTGCCAGCAGTTTACAGCATAGCAATCAGCCCCAGCATTTT. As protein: CASSLQHSNQPQHF.

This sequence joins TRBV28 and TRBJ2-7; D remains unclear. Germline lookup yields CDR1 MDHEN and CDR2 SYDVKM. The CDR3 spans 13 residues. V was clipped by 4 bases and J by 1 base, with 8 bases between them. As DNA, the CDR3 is TGTGCCAGCAGTTATGGGTGGTCCTACGAGCAGTACTTC. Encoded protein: CASSYGWSYEQYF.

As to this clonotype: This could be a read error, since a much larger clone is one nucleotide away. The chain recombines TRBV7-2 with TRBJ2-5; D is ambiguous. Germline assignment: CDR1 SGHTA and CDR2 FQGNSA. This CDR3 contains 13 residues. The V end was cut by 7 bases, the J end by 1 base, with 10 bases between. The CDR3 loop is CASTQSIQETQYF. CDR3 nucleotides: TGTGCCAGCACTCAAAGCATCCAAGAGACCCAGTACTTC. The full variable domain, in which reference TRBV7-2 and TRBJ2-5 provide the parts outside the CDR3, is GAGVSQSPSNKVTEKGKDVELRCDPISGHTALYWYRQSLGQGLEFLIYFQGNSAPDKSGLPSDRFSAERTGGSVSTLTIQRTQQEDSAVYLCASTQSIQETQYFGPGTRLLVL.

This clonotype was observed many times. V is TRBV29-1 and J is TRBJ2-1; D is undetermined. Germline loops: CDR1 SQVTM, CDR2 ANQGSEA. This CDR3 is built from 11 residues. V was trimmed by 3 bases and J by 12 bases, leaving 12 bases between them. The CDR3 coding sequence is TGCAGCGTTGAGATGTCTCCGGGGCAGTTCTTC. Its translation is CSVEMSPGQFF.

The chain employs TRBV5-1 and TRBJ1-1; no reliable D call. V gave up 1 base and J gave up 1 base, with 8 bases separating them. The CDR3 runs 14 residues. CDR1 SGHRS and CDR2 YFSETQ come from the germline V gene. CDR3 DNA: TGCGCCAGCAGCTTGAAACTACAGAACACTGAAGCTTTCTTT. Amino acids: CASSLKLQNTEAFF.

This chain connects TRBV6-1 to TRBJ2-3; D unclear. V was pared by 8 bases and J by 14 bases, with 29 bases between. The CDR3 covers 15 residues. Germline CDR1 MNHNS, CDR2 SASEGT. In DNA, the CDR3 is TGTGCCAGCGCCGAAAAAGCCCTGGCACCTGACGATTCGTATTTT. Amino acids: CASAEKALAPDDSYF.

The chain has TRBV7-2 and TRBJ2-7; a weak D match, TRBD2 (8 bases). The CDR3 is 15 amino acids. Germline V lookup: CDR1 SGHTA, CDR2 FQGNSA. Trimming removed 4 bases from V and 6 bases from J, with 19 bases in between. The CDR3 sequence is CASSYGTAGDREQYF. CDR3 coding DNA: TGTGCCAGCAGCTACGGGACAGCGGGGGACCGCGAGCAGTACTTC.

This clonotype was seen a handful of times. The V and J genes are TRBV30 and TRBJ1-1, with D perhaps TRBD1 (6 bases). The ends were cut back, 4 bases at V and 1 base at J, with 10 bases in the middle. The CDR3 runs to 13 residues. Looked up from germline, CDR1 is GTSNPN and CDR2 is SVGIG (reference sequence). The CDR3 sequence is CAWKGQANTEAFF. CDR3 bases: TGTGCCTGGAAGGGACAAGCGAACACTGAAGCTTTCTTT.

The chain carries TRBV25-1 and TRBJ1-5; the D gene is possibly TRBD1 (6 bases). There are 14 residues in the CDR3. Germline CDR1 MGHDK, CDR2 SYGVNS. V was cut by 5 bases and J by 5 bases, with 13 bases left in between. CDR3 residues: CASSPDRRDQPQHF. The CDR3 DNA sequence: TGTGCCAGCAGTCCGGACAGAAGGGATCAGCCCCAGCATTTT.

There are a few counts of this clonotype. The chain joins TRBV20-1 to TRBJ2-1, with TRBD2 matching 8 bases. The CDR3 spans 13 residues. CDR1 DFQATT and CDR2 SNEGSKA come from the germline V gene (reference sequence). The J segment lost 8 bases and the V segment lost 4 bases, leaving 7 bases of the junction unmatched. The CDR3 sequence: CSATETSDDEQFF. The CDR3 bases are TGCAGTGCTACCGAGACTAGCGACGATGAGCAGTTCTTC.